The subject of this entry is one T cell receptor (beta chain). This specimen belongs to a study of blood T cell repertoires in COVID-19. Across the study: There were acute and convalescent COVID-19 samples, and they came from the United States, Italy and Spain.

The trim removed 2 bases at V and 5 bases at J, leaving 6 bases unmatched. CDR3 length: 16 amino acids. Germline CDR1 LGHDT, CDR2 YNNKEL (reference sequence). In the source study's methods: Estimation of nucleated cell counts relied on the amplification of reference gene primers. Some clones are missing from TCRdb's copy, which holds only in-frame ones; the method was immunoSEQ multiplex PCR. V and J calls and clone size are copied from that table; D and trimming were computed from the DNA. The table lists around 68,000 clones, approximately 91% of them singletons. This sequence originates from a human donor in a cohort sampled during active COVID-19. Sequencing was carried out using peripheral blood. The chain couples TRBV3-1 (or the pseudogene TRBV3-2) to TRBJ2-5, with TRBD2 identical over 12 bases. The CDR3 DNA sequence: TGTGCCAGCAGCCAAAAAAGACTAGCGGGAGTGGAGACCCAGTACTTC. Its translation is CASSQKRLAGVETQYF.